This entry concerns a single T cell receptor beta chain. Seattle patients were enrolled during active infection and followed longitudinally. As processed by the authors: Scientists estimated how many nucleated cells there were by amplifying reference gene primers. Using immunoSEQ multiplex PCR, the repertoire was profiled, and TCRdb retains in-frame clones only, with some absent. The V and J calls and clone size are taken from that table; D and trimming were inferred from the DNA. The sample has 200,000 to 250,000 clones, 65% to 90% seen once. The sample originates from a study of blood T cell repertoires in COVID-19. This CDR3 is 17 amino acids long. With 4 bases clipped from V and 7 bases from J, the junction kept 16 bases outside the gene matches. The germline V gene has CDR1 MGHRA and CDR2 YSYEKL.

The sequence derives from a man aged 50 or older with COVID-19, enrolled during active disease. Sequencing was performed on peripheral blood. The chain recombines TRBV4-1 with TRBJ2-1; 7 nucleotides match TRBD1. CDR3 residues: CASSPQVWAGGENEQFF. CDR3 nucleotides: TGCGCCAGCAGCCCCCAGGTCTGGGCAGGGGGAGAAAATGAGCAGTTCTTC.